This T cell receptor (beta chain) was captured by sequencing in a study of blood T cell repertoires in COVID-19. Study-level background: T cells, B-cell-depleted T cells, or PBMCs supplied cDNA or gDNA.

This clone showed up just once. The method was immunoSEQ multiplex PCR; TCRdb's version includes in-frame clones alone and lacks a portion of them. The sample lists tens of thousands of clones; more than 65% were seen once. The ends lost 2 bases at V and 9 bases at J; junction bases unmatched: 9. CDR1 is SEHNR and CDR2 is FQNEAQ in the germline V gene (reference sequence). CDR3 length: 14 amino acids. This sequence was found in a woman aged 70-85 years with acute or convalescent COVID-19. Sequenced material: peripheral blood. V is TRBV7-9 and J is TRBJ2-7, with 8 bases lining up with TRBD2. The CDR3 protein is CASSLFAGGAGQYF. In DNA form, the CDR3 reads TGTGCCAGCAGCTTATTCGCGGGAGGCGCGGGGCAGTACTTC.